This T cell receptor (beta chain) was sequenced in a study of T-cell memory formation after mild COVID-19. Whole-study context: Largely, TCR clusters stayed within a single donor. Broader study findings: Contracting clones from day 15 to 85 showed balanced CD4/CD8; later expanders favored CD4+.

Researchers used 5'RACE with constant-segment primers to make TCR alpha and TCR beta cDNA libraries that carry sample barcodes and UMIs. TCRdb re-called the 5' RACE reads with MiXCR, one entry per CDR3 protein. The repertoire holds over 12,000 distinct CDR3 sequences, about 20% seen once, with roughly 49% in the top ten. The CDR3 loop spans 18 amino acids. V was clipped by 3 bases and J by 1 base; unmatched bases: 14. Germline V gene lookup returns CDR1 SEHNR and CDR2 FQNEAQ (reference sequence). This clonotype was detected many times. Its antigen remains unidentified. The origin of this receptor is an adult woman who had mild COVID-19 (a few samples of this study predate the infection). Cell type and time point are not known. V gene TRBV7-9 combines with J gene TRBJ2-7, with 8 bases that match TRBD1. Sequencing was carried out using PBMCs or a T cell subset sorted from them (not recorded which). The CDR3 region has the DNA TGTGCCAGCAGCTTCGGAACGACAGGGGTATGGGTATCCTACGAGCAGTACTTC. Translation gives CASSFGTTGVWVSYEQYF. Together with reference TRBV7-9 and TRBJ2-7, the CDR3 gives the full variable domain: DTGVSQNPRHKITKRGQNVTFRCDPISEHNRLYWYRQTLGQGPEFLTYFQNEAQLEKSRLLSDRFSAERPKGSFSTLEIQRTEQGDSAMYLCASSFGTTGVWVSYEQYFGPGTRLTVT.